The rows below give T cell receptor beta chains drawn from one sample of a study of siplizumab effects on memory and regulatory T cells. Produced via immunoSEQ multiplex PCR; TCRdb's table is partial and in-frame only. Among over 85,000 clones listed, 92% were seen once. Sequencing was done on a sample of CD4+ T cells sorted from blood. Every receptor here comes from a human donor in good health. The conserved cysteine and the conserved F or W are not part of the CDR3 here. Not every row has a clone size; where given, it reads once, few, many or a size class.

CDR3 protein: ASSVARTLNSPLH
clone size: -
V gene: TRBV9
J gene: TRBJ1-6

CDR3 protein: ASSLGDRYNEQF
clone size: -
V gene: TRBV13
J gene: TRBJ2-1

CDR3 protein: ASRLAGETQY
clone size: -
V gene: TRBV19
J gene: TRBJ2-5

CDR3 protein: ASSRSGLLADTQY
clone size: few
V gene: TRBV6-5
J gene: TRBJ2-3

CDR3 protein: ASGGTSYTGELF
clone size: -
V gene: TRBV19
J gene: TRBJ2-2

CDR3 protein: ASSFNGAINTGELF
clone size: -
V gene: TRBV4-1
J gene: TRBJ2-2

CDR3 protein: ASSYGQNTEAF
clone size: -
V gene: TRBV5-1
J gene: TRBJ1-1

CDR3 protein: ASSPKQGFEAF
clone size: -
V gene: TRBV6-5
J gene: TRBJ1-1

CDR3 protein: ASSGRGGNTEAF
clone size: -
V gene: TRBV5-4
J gene: TRBJ1-1

CDR3 protein: ASSLVGTGPGDTQY
clone size: -
V gene: TRBV7-2
J gene: TRBJ2-3

CDR3 protein: ASTPGTLNTGELF
clone size: -
V gene: TRBV6-5
J gene: TRBJ2-2

CDR3 protein: ASSPGTGGSTF
clone size: -
V gene: TRBV5-1
J gene: TRBJ1-1

CDR3 protein: ASKDPYSTDTQY
clone size: -
V gene: TRBV5-1
J gene: TRBJ2-3

CDR3 protein: ASSYLQGAQGYT
clone size: -
V gene: TRBV6-5
J gene: TRBJ1-2

CDR3 protein: ASCPGLATETQY
clone size: -
V gene: TRBV6-4
J gene: TRBJ2-5

CDR3 protein: ASSGRTTGLGGYT
clone size: -
V gene: TRBV4-1
J gene: TRBJ1-2

CDR3 protein: ASSSRALNTGELF
clone size: -
V gene: TRBV11-3
J gene: TRBJ2-2

CDR3 protein: ASATSGVSYNEQF
clone size: -
V gene: TRBV5-1
J gene: TRBJ2-1

CDR3 protein: ASTIGGNQPQH
clone size: once
V gene: TRBV28
J gene: TRBJ1-5

CDR3 protein: ASSPRGKQGQVLGYT
clone size: -
V gene: TRBV18
J gene: TRBJ1-2

CDR3 protein: ASSPNSNTGELF
clone size: -
V gene: TRBV7-9
J gene: TRBJ2-2

CDR3 protein: ASSDAGAEQF
clone size: -
V gene: TRBV18
J gene: TRBJ2-1

CDR3 protein: ASRGLGDYNEQF
clone size: -
V gene: TRBV23-1
J gene: TRBJ2-1

CDR3 protein: ASTLGPETQY
clone size: once
V gene: TRBV6-6
J gene: TRBJ2-5

CDR3 protein: ASSPDRNAMNTEAF
clone size: -
V gene: TRBV7-9
J gene: TRBJ1-1

CDR3 protein: ASPLGDGDTEAF
clone size: -
V gene: TRBV19
J gene: TRBJ1-1

CDR3 protein: ASRTGTAYGYT
clone size: few
V gene: TRBV6-5
J gene: TRBJ1-2

CDR3 protein: ASVPQKTYSYEQY
clone size: -
V gene: TRBV2
J gene: TRBJ2-7

CDR3 protein: ASRGLAGASEQY
clone size: -
V gene: TRBV6-1
J gene: TRBJ2-7

CDR3 protein: ASSESFMAYYGYT
clone size: -
V gene: TRBV6-1
J gene: TRBJ1-2

CDR3 protein: ASSVGEGMAGNTIY
clone size: -
V gene: TRBV9
J gene: TRBJ1-3

CDR3 protein: ASSPGGTTNEKLF
clone size: -
V gene: TRBV5-4
J gene: TRBJ1-4

CDR3 protein: ASSLSQMNTEAF
clone size: -
V gene: TRBV28
J gene: TRBJ1-1

CDR3 protein: ASHPFRGSGANVLT
clone size: -
V gene: TRBV6-6
J gene: TRBJ2-6